This T cell receptor (beta chain) was recorded in a study of T cell repertoires in cytomegalovirus infection. At the level of the study: Matching HLA type and CMV infection were both indicated by public TCR beta signatures. Findings and caveats of the study: CMV-specific TCR beta clonotypes restricted by HLA-C were the ones dominating the ex vivo response.

TCRdb called the reads again in MiXCR, with one record for every CDR3 protein. The sample records about 240,000 distinct CDR3 sequences, 6.5% being singletons. In regard to this clonotype: The antigen remains unidentified.

Sample: PBMCs. This sequence originates from a human donor in good health (CMV status not recorded). Some clones in this sample may be carry-over from other donors' samples.

Here the CDR3 reads CASSLARYRDHEQYF. In DNA form, the CDR3 reads TGCGCCAGCAGCTTGGCCCGTTACAGGGATCACGAGCAGTACTTC. The chain recombines TRBV5-1 with TRBJ2-7, with D tentatively TRBD1 (6 bases). This CDR3 is 15 amino acids long. Germline V gene sequence: CDR1 SGHRS, CDR2 YFSETQ. Trimming shortened V by 0 bases and J by 5 bases, and 15 bases separated the two germline ends.